Listed below are T cell receptor beta chains from one sample, sequenced in a study of T cell changes during pregnancy in multiple sclerosis. Measured with immunoSEQ multiplex PCR; TCRdb has only the in-frame clones, and not every one. Among under 40,000 clones, more than 85% were seen once, and the ten largest hold 0.35% to 0.5%. The sample was CD4+ T cells from peripheral blood mononuclear cells, taken in the second trimester of pregnancy. The receptors derive from a female donor with multiple sclerosis, enrolled in a pregnancy study. Both conserved end residues are part of each CDR3. A D gene is named only where the DNA matches it firmly. Size values are once, few and many counts, or a class for expanded clones, and some rows have none.

j_call | cdr3_length | d_call | clone_size | v_call | cdr3_nt | cdr3_aa
TRBJ2-1 | 14 | TRBD1 | . | TRBV5-4 | TGTGCCAGCAGCGACAAGACAGGGGGCAATGAGCAGTTCTTC | CASSDKTGGNEQFF
TRBJ2-1 | 18 | . | . | TRBV5-1 | TGCGCCAGCAGCCATGCACAGACCTTTCCGAGCTCCTACAATGAGCAGTTCTTC | CASSHAQTFPSSYNEQFF
TRBJ1-2 | 13 | TRBD1 | few | TRBV6-5 | TGTGCCAGCAGGGACAGGGAACTCTATGGCTACACCTTC | CASRDRELYGYTF
TRBJ2-2 | 13 | . | . | TRBV19 | TGTGCCAGTAGTAGTAGTCGCACCGGGGAGCTGTTTTTT | CASSSSRTGELFF
TRBJ2-1 | 15 | TRBD1 | . | TRBV19 | TGTGCCAGTAGCGCTCCTCGTGGACAGGGGGGTGAGCAGTTCTTC | CASSAPRGQGGEQFF
TRBJ2-2 | 13 | . | . | TRBV9 | TGTGCCAGCAGCGTAGTGGGGCGAGGGGAGCTGTTTTTT | CASSVVGRGELFF
TRBJ2-3 | 16 | . | . | TRBV9 | TGTGCCAGCAGCCAGGGGGCGGGGGGGCCCGCAGATACGCAGTATTTT | CASSQGAGGPADTQYF
TRBJ1-1 | 15 | . | . | TRBV7-2 | TGTGCCAGCAGCTTAGTAGCCGGGAGCCACACTGAAGCTTTCTTT | CASSLVAGSHTEAFF
TRBJ1-1 | 16 | TRBD1 | . | TRBV6-5 | TGTGCCAGCAGTTACTCTGGGACAGGGATGAACACTGAAGCTTTCTTT | CASSYSGTGMNTEAFF
TRBJ1-1 | 13 | TRBD1 | . | TRBV7-3 | TGTGCCAGCAGCTTAAGACAGGGCACTGAAGCTTTCTTT | CASSLRQGTEAFF
TRBJ2-3 | 14 | . | . | TRBV7-2 | TGTGCCACTCAGCCGGGAACGCGCACAGATACGCAGTATTTT | CATQPGTRTDTQYF
TRBJ2-1 | 21 | . | . | TRBV1 | TGCACCAGCATCGTCACAGGGACCGGGACTAGCGGGGGCAGGTCCTACAATGAGCAGTTCTTC | CTSIVTGTGTSGGRSYNEQFF
TRBJ2-7 | 12 | TRBD1 | . | TRBV5-1 | TGCGCCAGCAGCCTACAGGGGTGGGAGCAGTACTTC | CASSLQGWEQYF
TRBJ1-4 | 14 | TRBD1 | . | TRBV6-5 | TGTGCCAGCAGTTACTCGGGACAGGGAGAAAAACTGTTTTTT | CASSYSGQGEKLFF
TRBJ2-3 | 15 | . | . | TRBV11-2 | TGTGCCAGCAGCTTAGGGGGCAGCCCAGGGGATACGCAGTATTTT | CASSLGGSPGDTQYF
TRBJ2-1 | 16 | TRBD1 | . | TRBV7-9 | TGTGCCAGCAGGCGGCCGGGACAGGGGGCTAGAAATGAGCAGTTCTTC | CASRRPGQGARNEQFF
TRBJ1-2 | 15 | TRBD1 | . | TRBV6-5 | TGTGCCAGCAGTTTTCCGGGACAGGGGTATTATGGCTACACCTTC | CASSFPGQGYYGYTF
TRBJ2-7 | 17 | . | . | TRBV21-1 | TGTGCCAGCAGCAAAGGGTTAACGAATGGGCCCTCCTACGAGCAGTACTTC | CASSKGLTNGPSYEQYF
TRBJ2-5 | 13 | . | . | TRBV7-2 | TGTGCCAGCAGCCCATCTAGCGAGGAGACCCAGTACTTC | CASSPSSEETQYF
TRBJ2-7 | 17 | TRBD1 | . | TRBV4-1 | TGCGCCAGCAGCCATGCGACGGGACAGCAAAACCCCTACGAGCAGTACTTC | CASSHATGQQNPYEQYF
TRBJ1-2 | 14 | TRBD1 | . | TRBV5-6 | TGTGCCAGCAGCTTGAACAGGGGCACCTATGGCTACACCTTC | CASSLNRGTYGYTF
TRBJ1-1 | 11 | . | once | TRBV29-1 | TGCAGCGTTGGGAGGGGTACTGAAGCTTTCTTT | CSVGRGTEAFF
TRBJ1-4 | 13 | . | . | TRBV2 | TGTGCCAGCAGTGAAGAGGGGAGGACAAAACTGTTTTTT | CASSEEGRTKLFF
TRBJ2-1 | 16 | . | . | TRBV4-2 | TGTGCCAGCAGCCAAGTCGGGTTTCGTGTAAGCAATGAGCAGTTCTTC | CASSQVGFRVSNEQFF
TRBJ2-1 | 14 | . | . | TRBV11-3 | TGTGCCAGCAGCTTTGACAGGCAAAGTAATGAGCAGTTCTTC | CASSFDRQSNEQFF
TRBJ2-5 | 14 | TRBD2 | . | TRBV6-1 | TGTGCCAGCAGGAGGACTAGCGGTCAAGAGACCCAGTACTTC | CASRRTSGQETQYF
TRBJ1-2 | 12 | . | . | TRBV2 | TGTGCCAGCAGTGACCCAGGGGAGGGCTACACCTTC | CASSDPGEGYTF
TRBJ1-2 | 13 | . | . | TRBV6-6 | TGTGCCAGCAGACAGGAAAATAACTATGGCTACACCTTC | CASRQENNYGYTF
TRBJ1-2 | 15 | . | . | TRBV5-6 | TGTGCCAGCAGCTTTCCGGTTGAAGCTAACTATGGCTACACCTTC | CASSFPVEANYGYTF
TRBJ2-7 | 14 | TRBD2 | . | TRBV30 | TGTGCCTGGGGAAACCCGGGACTAGGGGGAGAGCAGTACTTC | CAWGNPGLGGEQYF
TRBJ1-3 | 16 | . | . | TRBV7-9 | TGTGCCAGCAGCTTAGCGGGGGCTGGGTCTGGAAACACCATATATTTT | CASSLAGAGSGNTIYF
TRBJ2-1 | 15 | TRBD2 | . | TRBV19 | TGTGCCAGTAGTTCCCTAGCGGCCTCCTACAATGAGCAGTTCTTC | CASSSLAASYNEQFF
TRBJ2-7 | 16 | TRBD2 | once | TRBV6-1 | TGTGCCAGCAGTGACGGGACTAGCGGGAGTTCGTACGAGCAGTACTTC | CASSDGTSGSSYEQYF
TRBJ1-4 | 16 | . | . | TRBV4-3 | TGCGCCAGCAGCCAAGATCACGGCGGTATTAATGAAAAACTGTTTTTT | CASSQDHGGINEKLFF
TRBJ1-5 | 15 | TRBD1 | . | TRBV19 | TGTGCCAGTAGTACGGGGACAGGGGGCGGTCAGCCCCAGCATTTT | CASSTGTGGGQPQHF
TRBJ1-2 | 13 | . | . | TRBV30 | TGTGCCTGGAGTTTCTCGAGGAACTATGGCTACACCTTC | CAWSFSRNYGYTF
TRBJ1-2 | 12 | TRBD1 | . | TRBV29-1 | TGCAGCGTTGTCGGACAGGGCGGCGGCTACACCTTC | CSVVGQGGGYTF
TRBJ2-1 | 17 | TRBD1 | . | TRBV10-3 | TGTGCCATCGCGGGACAGGGTCCCTCACACACACACAATGAGCAGTTCTTC | CAIAGQGPSHTHNEQFF
TRBJ2-5 | 12 | . | . | TRBV6-5 | TGTGCCAGCAGTTCAGGTTATGGCACCCAGTACTTC | CASSSGYGTQYF
TRBJ1-5 | 14 | TRBD1 | . | TRBV10-3 | TGTGCCATCAGTGGGGACAGCTTCAATCAGCCCCAGCATTTT | CAISGDSFNQPQHF
TRBJ2-7 | 17 | TRBD2 | few | TRBV7-9 | TGTGCCAGCAGCCCGGCGGGGGTGGGGCGCCTGACCTACGAGCAGTACTTC | CASSPAGVGRLTYEQYF
TRBJ2-5 | 13 | . | . | TRBV7-2 | TGTGCCAGCAGCCGTGACAGACAAGAGACCCAGTACTTC | CASSRDRQETQYF
TRBJ1-2 | 14 | TRBD1 | . | TRBV7-9 | TGTGCCAGCAGCTCCACCGGACAGGGTAGAGGCTACACCTTC | CASSSTGQGRGYTF
TRBJ2-4 | 14 | . | . | TRBV19 | TGTGCCAGTAGTATAGATGGGTGGGGGGACATTCAGTACTTC | CASSIDGWGDIQYF
TRBJ2-1 | 17 | TRBD2 | . | TRBV4-1 | TGCGCCAGCAGCCAAGATCGATGGACTAGCGGGGGAGATGAGCAGTTCTTC | CASSQDRWTSGGDEQFF